The 10 T cell receptor beta chains below all came from one sample that was sequenced in a study of T cell responses to AZD1222 COVID-19 vaccine. This table comes from immunoSEQ multiplex PCR, and its TCRdb copy is limited to in-frame clones, with some not included. The sample includes 100,000 to 140,000 clones, about 93% of them seen just once. The starting material was peripheral blood, obtained 28 days after the second AZD1222 dose. These receptors all stem from an adult who received the AZD1222 COVID-19 vaccine.

This chain uses TRBV6-5 with TRBJ1-1; the D gene is possibly TRBD1 (5 bases). Trimming took off 0 bases at V and 8 bases at J, with 16 bases between the two ends. Per the germline V gene, CDR1 is MNHEY and CDR2 is SVGAGI. The CDR3 is 15 residues long. The DNA of the CDR3 is TGTGCCAGCAGTTACTCTTCAGGGTGGCCCTTAGAAGCTTTCTTT. Protein: CASSYSSGWPLEAFF.

This clone was seen just once. The genes are TRBV19 and TRBJ1-1, with unresolved D. V shed 3 bases and J shed 3 bases, with 11 bases lying between them. CDR3 length: 14 residues. CDR1 is LNHDA, CDR2 SQIVND, per germline (reference sequence). CDR3 sequence: CASSMLDWDTEAFF. In DNA form, the CDR3 reads TGTGCCAGTAGTATGCTTGATTGGGACACTGAAGCTTTCTTT.

The genes are TRBV15 and TRBJ1-5, with TRBD1 as a possible D gene (5 bases). CDR1 is LNHNV, CDR2 YYDKDF, per germline (reference sequence). V dropped 1 base and J dropped 6 bases, with 10 bases sitting between them. The CDR3 totals 14 residues. The CDR3 loop is CATSRVGGFQPQHF. In nucleotides, the CDR3 is TGTGCCACCAGCAGAGTCGGGGGTTTTCAGCCCCAGCATTTT.

The J gene is TRBJ2-3, the V gene TRBV5-6; TRBD2 might be the D (5 bases). CDR1 and CDR2 (germline): SGHDT, YYEEEE. CDR3 size: 15 residues. The V end lost 0 bases, the J end lost 7 bases, and 15 bases lay between the germline ends. CDR3 protein: CASSLEGPRGNTQYF. The CDR3 DNA reads as TGTGCCAGCAGCTTGGAAGGACCACGAGGGAATACGCAGTATTTT.

The chain carries TRBV5-8 and TRBJ2-5; 8 bases are shared with TRBD1. Germline V CDR1 and CDR2: SGHTS, YDEGEE. After removal of 2 bases from V and 6 bases from J, the junction contained 6 bases not matched to a gene. This CDR3 is built from 14 residues. In DNA, the CDR3 is TGTGCCAGCAGCTTAACAGGGGGTAATAAGACCCAGTACTTC. Its translation: CASSLTGGNKTQYF.

The rearrangement joins TRBV30 to TRBJ1-5; tentative D call: TRBD1 (6 bases). The CDR3 consists of 15 residues. V was pared by 2 bases and J by 1 base, with 12 bases between. From germline, CDR1 is GTSNPN and CDR2 SVGIG (reference sequence). This chain's CDR3 is CAWSTRTASNQPQHF. DNA of the CDR3: TGTGCCTGGAGTACTAGGACAGCAAGCAATCAGCCCCAGCATTTT.

This clone came up once. The chain carries TRBV5-1 and TRBJ2-2, with 13 nucleotides matching TRBD2. Trimming cost V 5 bases and J 5 bases; bases outside gene matches: 12. The CDR3 covers 18 residues. Germline V CDR1 and CDR2: SGHRS, YFSETQ. In nucleotides, the CDR3 is TGCGCCAGCAGACCTGGACTAGCGGGGGAAAGTGGTACCGGGGAGCTGTTTTTT. The encoded protein is CASRPGLAGESGTGELFF.

The rearrangement joins TRBV10-3 to TRBJ2-1, with 11 bases identical to TRBD1. V lost 4 bases, J lost 8 bases, and 7 bases stayed unmatched. Germline V lookup: CDR1 ENHRY, CDR2 SYGVKD. The CDR3 totals 15 residues. The CDR3 nucleotides are TGTGCCATCAGTGGGAGGGACAGGGGGGACGATGAGCAGTTCTTC. This gives the protein CAISGRDRGDDEQFF.

The CDR3 sequence is CASSYDIEIAGTDTQYF. CDR3 nucleotides: TGTGCCAGCAGTTACGACATTGAAATAGCGGGCACAGATACGCAGTATTTT. The V and J genes are TRBV6-2 or TRBV6-3 and TRBJ2-3, with D possibly matching TRBD2 (6 bases). From germline, CDR1 is MNHEY and CDR2 SVGEGT. The CDR3 covers 17 residues. V was cut by 2 bases and J by 1 base, with 16 bases left in between.

This chain joins TRBV27 and TRBJ2-7; D is perhaps TRBD1 or TRBD2 (6 bases each). V was pared by 7 bases and J by 2 bases, with 18 bases between. The CDR3 runs to 15 residues. Germline values: CDR1 MNHEY, CDR2 SMNVEV (reference sequence). The DNA for the CDR3 is TGTGCCAGCACTTCGAAGACACGGGGGCCCTACGAGCAGTACTTC. Translation gives CASTSKTRGPYEQYF.